This entry lists 16 T cell receptor beta chains sequenced from one sample in a study of cytomegalovirus exposure and HLA in healthy donors. The study ran its PCR with 60 Vbeta and 13 Jbeta primers. Sequenced by immunoSEQ multiplex PCR; TCRdb stores in-frame clones only, minus some. The sample yields around 150,000 clones, around four fifths seen once. The sequenced sample consisted of PBMCs. Receptor source: a man between 18 and 29 years old in good health and CMV-seronegative.

The chain has TRBV5-1 and TRBJ1-5; possible D gene TRBD1, 6 bases. V was cut by 0 bases and J by 2 bases, with 6 bases left in between. CDR3 length: 14 amino acids. Germline V gene data show CDR1 as SGHRS and CDR2 as YFSETQ. The CDR3 DNA sequence: TGCGCCAGCAGCTTGGAGGGGGGCAATCAGCCCCAGCATTTT. Translation: CASSLEGGNQPQHF.

This chain joins TRBV5-1 and TRBJ2-2; D is unresolved. Trimming shortened V by 6 bases and J by 4 bases, and 10 bases separated the two germline ends. This CDR3 has 13 residues. Germline assignment: CDR1 SGHRS and CDR2 YFSETQ. In DNA, the CDR3 is TGCGCCAGCACCCCTCTAGGCACCGGGGAGCTGTTTTTT. Its translation: CASTPLGTGELFF.

This clone showed up just once. This rearrangement joins TRBV19 to TRBJ1-1; possible D gene TRBD1, 5 bases. Germline lookup yields CDR1 LNHDA and CDR2 SQIVND (reference sequence). Deletions cut 5 bases from V and 6 bases from J, with 19 bases between. This CDR3 spans 15 amino acids. The CDR3 nucleotides read TGTGCCAGTAGTCAAGATCCGGGGGGAGTTTCTGAAGCTTTCTTT. Residues: CASSQDPGGVSEAFF.

The chain joins TRBV7-9 to TRBJ2-3, with D maybe TRBD2 (5 bases). Trimming took off 4 bases at V and 0 bases at J, with 8 bases between the two ends. From germline, CDR1 is SEHNR and CDR2 FQNEAQ (reference sequence). The CDR3 length is 14 residues. Here the CDR3 reads CASSSRGSTDTQYF. The CDR3, as DNA: TGTGCCAGCAGCTCCCGCGGGAGCACAGATACGCAGTATTTT.

V usage is TRBV7-9 and J usage is TRBJ2-1; D uncertain. V lost 3 bases, J lost 12 bases, and 15 bases lay in between. Germline V gene data show CDR1 as SEHNR and CDR2 as FQNEAQ (reference sequence). This CDR3 spans 13 amino acids. The CDR3 DNA reads as TGTGCCAGCAGCTTGACGAGCGATGACGGGCAGTTCTTC. Protein product: CASSLTSDDGQFF.

This clone was detected once. CDR3 sequence: CASSLTSGLSYEQYF. In DNA, the CDR3 is TGTGCCAGCAGCTTAACTAGCGGGCTCTCCTACGAGCAGTACTTC. The chain combines TRBV11-1 with TRBJ2-7; 9 bases are shared with TRBD2. Trimming removed 2 bases from V and 0 bases from J; junction bases left unmatched: 2. The CDR3 is 15 residues long. The germline V gene encodes CDR1 SGHAT and CDR2 FQDESV (reference sequence).

The J gene is TRBJ1-1, the V gene TRBV7-9; 7 positions agree with TRBD1. V lost 6 bases to trimming and J lost 5 bases; unmatched junction nucleotides: 9. Germline loops: CDR1 SEHNR, CDR2 FQNEAQ (reference sequence). CDR3 length: 14 residues. CDR3 bases: TGTGCCAGCAGTCGCCGGACAGGTTGGACTGAAGCTTTCTTT. Its protein product is CASSRRTGWTEAFF.

The J gene is TRBJ2-1, the V gene TRBV28; 8 bases map to TRBD2. The CDR3 contains 15 residues. Per germline, CDR1 MDHEN and CDR2 SYDVKM. J lost 4 bases, V lost 3 bases, and 5 bases had no gene match. The CDR3: CASSFRVAGYNEQFF. CDR3 nucleotide sequence: TGTGCCAGCAGTTTTAGAGTAGCGGGGTACAATGAGCAGTTCTTC. The full variable domain, its missing parts supplied by reference TRBV28 and TRBJ2-1, is DVKVTQSSRYLVKRTGEKVFLECVQDMDHENMFWYRQDPGLGLRLIYFSYDVKMKEKGDIPEGYSVSREKKERFSLILESASTNQTSMYLCASSFRVAGYNEQFFGPGTRLTVL.

The chain carries TRBV27 and TRBJ2-3, with a weak D call TRBD1 (6 bases). CDR1 MNHEY and CDR2 SMNVEV come from the germline V gene (reference sequence). The CDR3 has 15 residues. V lost 6 bases to trimming and J lost 2 bases, with 15 bases between them. The CDR3 sequence is CASSLGASFTDTQYF. The DNA for the CDR3 is TGTGCCAGCAGCCTGGGGGCTTCGTTCACAGATACGCAGTATTTT.

This clone was picked up one time. The V call is TRBV6-1, the J call TRBJ2-1; 10 bases agree with TRBD2. This CDR3 contains 16 residues. CDR1 is MNHNS, CDR2 SASEGT, per germline. The V segment lost 2 bases and the J segment 6 bases; nucleotides outside the gene matches: 7. CDR3 DNA: TGTGCCAGCAGTGAACGGCTAGCGGGAGCTGGCAATGAGCAGTTCTTC. It encodes CASSERLAGAGNEQFF.

V gene TRBV4-1 combines with J gene TRBJ2-7; a weak D match, TRBD2 (6 bases). This CDR3 has 15 amino acids. CDR1 and CDR2 (germline): MGHRA, YSYEKL. V was pared by 5 bases and J by 6 bases, with 20 bases between. The CDR3 loop is CASSALDGRRAEQYF. The CDR3 nucleotides are TGCGCCAGCAGCGCCCTCGACGGGCGGAGGGCCGAGCAGTACTTC.

The chain employs TRBV4-1 and TRBJ2-7; TRBD1 agrees at 7 bases. This CDR3 region has 14 residues. From germline, CDR1 is MGHRA and CDR2 YSYEKL. J gave up 3 bases and V 3 bases, and 5 bases lay outside the gene matches. The CDR3 protein is CASSQGRTGYEQYF. DNA for the CDR3: TGCGCCAGCAGCCAGGGCAGGACAGGCTACGAGCAGTACTTC.

The CDR3 reads CAIGPGGGPSTDTQYF. The CDR3 DNA is TGTGCCATCGGGCCTGGGGGAGGTCCTAGCACAGATACGCAGTATTTT. This chain links TRBV10-3 with TRBJ2-3; D is perhaps TRBD2 (6 bases). V was clipped by 8 bases and J by 0 bases, with 18 bases between them. Per germline, CDR1 ENHRY and CDR2 SYGVKD. This CDR3 has 16 amino acids.

The chain links TRBV7-9 to TRBJ2-2, with 9 bases identical to TRBD1. V lost 6 bases, J lost 5 bases, and 10 bases stayed unmatched. The CDR3 extends over 16 amino acids. Germline V CDR1 and CDR2: SEHNR, FQNEAQ (reference sequence). As DNA, the CDR3 is TGTGCCAGCAGGGCCTCCGGGACAGGGCGGACCGGGGAGCTGTTTTTT. Translated, it gives CASRASGTGRTGELFF.

This chain joins TRBV4-3 and TRBJ2-3; no firm D call. Germline lookup yields CDR1 LGHNA and CDR2 YSLEER. Trimming cost V 1 base and J 0 bases, with 8 bases left between them. The CDR3 loop spans 15 amino acids. Here the CDR3 reads CASSQGYRSTDTQYF. The CDR3 bases are TGCGCCAGCAGCCAAGGTTACAGAAGCACAGATACGCAGTATTTT.

In its sample, this clone was seen a few times. This sequence joins TRBV19 and TRBJ2-7, with TRBD1 identical over 8 bases. Per germline, CDR1 LNHDA and CDR2 SQIVND (reference sequence). V was clipped by 4 bases and J by 2 bases; unmatched bases: 7. The CDR3 consists of 15 residues. CDR3: CASSKTRTGTYEQYF. The CDR3 DNA sequence: TGTGCCAGTAGTAAAACGCGGACAGGGACCTACGAGCAGTACTTC.